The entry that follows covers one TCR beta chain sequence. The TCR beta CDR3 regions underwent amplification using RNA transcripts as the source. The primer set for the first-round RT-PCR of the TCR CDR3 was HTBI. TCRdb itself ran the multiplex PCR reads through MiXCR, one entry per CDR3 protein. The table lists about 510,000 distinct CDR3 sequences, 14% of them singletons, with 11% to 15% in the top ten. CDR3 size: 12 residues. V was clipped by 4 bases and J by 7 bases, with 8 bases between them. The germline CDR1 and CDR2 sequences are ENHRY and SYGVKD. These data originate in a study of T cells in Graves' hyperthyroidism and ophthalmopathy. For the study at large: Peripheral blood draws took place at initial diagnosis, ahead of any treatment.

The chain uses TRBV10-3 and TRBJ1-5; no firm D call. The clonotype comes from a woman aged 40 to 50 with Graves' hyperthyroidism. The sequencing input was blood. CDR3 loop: CAISATNQPQHF. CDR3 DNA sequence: TGTGCCATCAGTGCCACAAACCAGCCCCAGCATTTT.